This T cell receptor (beta chain) was recorded in a study of T cell responses to AZD1222 COVID-19 vaccine. Study context: Researchers grouped second doses given at about 4 or about 12 weeks into one pool. Study results and caveats: Spike-specific TCR breadth and depth were elevated following two AZD1222 doses. Unmutated variant regions are reportedly targeted by nearly half of spike-specific TCRs.

The CDR3 has 16 residues. CDR1 and CDR2 from the germline V gene are MNHEY and SVGEGT. Unmatched junction bases numbered 9, after V lost 2 bases and J lost 3 bases. This clone was recorded only once. Its matching antigen is unknown. Method: immunoSEQ multiplex PCR; TCRdb's copy keeps in-frame clones and lacks some. The table shows some 120,000 clones, with 92% occurring only once. The sample was peripheral blood, taken on day 0 of AZD1222 vaccination. The receptor comes from an adult in good health. The V gene is TRBV6-2 or TRBV6-3, the J gene TRBJ2-5; 7 positions match TRBD2. CDR3 residues: CASSYIWGGREETQYF. The CDR3 DNA sequence: TGTGCCAGCAGTTACATCTGGGGCGGGAGAGAAGAGACCCAGTACTTC.